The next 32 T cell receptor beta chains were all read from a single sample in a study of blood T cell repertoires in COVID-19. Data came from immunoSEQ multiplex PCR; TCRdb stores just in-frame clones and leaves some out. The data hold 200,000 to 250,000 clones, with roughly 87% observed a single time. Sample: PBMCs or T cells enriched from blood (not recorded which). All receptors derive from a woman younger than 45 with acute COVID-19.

The CDR3 spells CASSPAPGRTDTQYF. The CDR3 DNA is TGTGCCAGCAGCCCCGCCCCAGGGCGAACAGATACGCAGTATTTT. The gene calls are TRBV7-9 and TRBJ2-3; a weak D match, TRBD1 (5 bases). Trimming pared 5 bases from V and 3 bases from J, leaving 15 bases between. The CDR3 contains 15 residues. Germline CDR1 SEHNR, CDR2 FQNEAQ (reference sequence).

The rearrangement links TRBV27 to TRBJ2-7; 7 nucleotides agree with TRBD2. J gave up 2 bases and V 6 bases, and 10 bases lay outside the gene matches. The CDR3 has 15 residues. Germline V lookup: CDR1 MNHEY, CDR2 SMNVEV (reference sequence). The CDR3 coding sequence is TGTGCCAGCAGGCTGTTTGCGGGGGTAACCTACGAGCAGTACTTC. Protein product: CASRLFAGVTYEQYF.

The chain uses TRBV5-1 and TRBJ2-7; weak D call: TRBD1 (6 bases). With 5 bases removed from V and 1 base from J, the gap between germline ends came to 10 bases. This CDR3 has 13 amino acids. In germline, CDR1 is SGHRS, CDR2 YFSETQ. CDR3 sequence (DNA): TGCGCCAGCAGTACCGGACAGTCCTACGAGCAGTACTTC. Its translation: CASSTGQSYEQYF.

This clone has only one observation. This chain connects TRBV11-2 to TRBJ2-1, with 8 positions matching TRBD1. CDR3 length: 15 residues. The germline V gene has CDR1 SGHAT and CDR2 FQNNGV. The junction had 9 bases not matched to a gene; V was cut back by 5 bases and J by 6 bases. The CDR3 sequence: CASSPLTGVRNEQFF. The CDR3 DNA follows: TGTGCCAGCAGCCCACTGACAGGGGTTCGCAATGAGCAGTTCTTC. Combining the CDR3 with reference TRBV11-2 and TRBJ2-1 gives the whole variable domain EAGVAQSPRYKIIEKRQSVAFWCNPISGHATLYWYQQILGQGPKLLIQFQNNGVVDDSQLPKDRFSAERLKGVDSTLKIQPAKLEDSAVYLCASSPLTGVRNEQFFGPGTRLTVL.

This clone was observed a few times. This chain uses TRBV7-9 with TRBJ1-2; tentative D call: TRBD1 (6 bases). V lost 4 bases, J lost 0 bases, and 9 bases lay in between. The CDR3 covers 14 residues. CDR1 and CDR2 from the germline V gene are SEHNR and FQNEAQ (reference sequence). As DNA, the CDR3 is TGTGCCAGCAGCTCGTCAGGGGCTAACTATGGCTACACCTTC. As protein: CASSSSGANYGYTF. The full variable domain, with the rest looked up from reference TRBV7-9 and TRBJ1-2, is DTGVSQNPRHKITKRGQNVTFRCDPISEHNRLYWYRQTLGQGPEFLTYFQNEAQLEKSRLLSDRFSAERPKGSFSTLEIQRTEQGDSAMYLCASSSSGANYGYTFGSGTRLTVV.

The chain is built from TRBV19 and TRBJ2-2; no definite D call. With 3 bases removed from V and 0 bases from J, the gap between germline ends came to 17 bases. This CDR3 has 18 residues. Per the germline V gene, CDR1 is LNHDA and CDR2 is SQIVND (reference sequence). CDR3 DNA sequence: TGTGCCAGTAGTATTTCATTGGTTGGCATAACGAACACCGGGGAGCTGTTTTTT. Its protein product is CASSISLVGITNTGELFF.

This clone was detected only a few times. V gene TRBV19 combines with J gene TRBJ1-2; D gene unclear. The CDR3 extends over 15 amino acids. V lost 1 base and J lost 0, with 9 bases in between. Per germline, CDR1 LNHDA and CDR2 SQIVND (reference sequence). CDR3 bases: TGTGCCAGTAGTATAGTAGAGGAAGCTAACTATGGCTACACCTTC. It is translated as CASSIVEEANYGYTF.

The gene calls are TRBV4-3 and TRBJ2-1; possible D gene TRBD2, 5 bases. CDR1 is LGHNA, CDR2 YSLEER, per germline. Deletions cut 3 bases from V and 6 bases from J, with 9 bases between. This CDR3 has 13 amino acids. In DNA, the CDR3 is TGCGCCAGCAGCCATGACGGAGGCAATGAGCAGTTCTTC. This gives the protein CASSHDGGNEQFF.

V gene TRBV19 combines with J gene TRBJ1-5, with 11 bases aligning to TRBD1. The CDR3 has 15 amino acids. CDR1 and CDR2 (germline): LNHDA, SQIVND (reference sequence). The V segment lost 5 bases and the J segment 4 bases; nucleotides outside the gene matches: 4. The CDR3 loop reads CASSSGQGANQPQHF. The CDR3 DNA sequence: TGTGCCAGTAGTTCCGGACAGGGGGCAAATCAGCCCCAGCATTTT.

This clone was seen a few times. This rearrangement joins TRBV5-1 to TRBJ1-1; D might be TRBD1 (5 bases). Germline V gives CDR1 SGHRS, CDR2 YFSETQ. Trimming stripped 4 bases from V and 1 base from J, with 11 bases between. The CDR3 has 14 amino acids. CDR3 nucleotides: TGCGCCAGCAGCCAACAGGTCCGGAACACTGAAGCTTTCTTT. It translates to CASSQQVRNTEAFF.

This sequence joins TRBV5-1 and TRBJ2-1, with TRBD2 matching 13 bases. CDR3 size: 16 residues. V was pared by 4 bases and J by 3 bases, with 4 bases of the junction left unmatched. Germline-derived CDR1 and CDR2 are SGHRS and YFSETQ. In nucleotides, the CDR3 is TGCGCCAGCAGCGAGACTAGCGGGGGGAACTACAATGAGCAGTTCTTC. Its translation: CASSETSGGNYNEQFF.

The CDR3: CASSELPGYSNTGELFF. In DNA form, the CDR3 reads TGTGCCAGCAGTGAGCTTCCGGGGTACTCGAACACCGGGGAGCTGTTTTTT. The V gene is TRBV6-1, the J gene TRBJ2-2; TRBD2 might be the D (5 bases). This CDR3 comprises 17 residues. Trimming left V 3 bases short and J 0 bases short, with 14 bases between. From germline, CDR1 is MNHNS and CDR2 SASEGT.

The CDR3 nucleotides read TGTGCCAGCAGTGAATCGGGGGGTGAGCAGTTCTTC. Encoded protein: CASSESGGEQFF. The chain combines TRBV25-1 with TRBJ2-1, with 7 bases lining up with TRBD2. There are 12 residues in the CDR3. Germline trimming cut 1 base from V and 9 bases from J; bases unmatched to any gene: 0. From germline, CDR1 is MGHDK and CDR2 SYGVNS.

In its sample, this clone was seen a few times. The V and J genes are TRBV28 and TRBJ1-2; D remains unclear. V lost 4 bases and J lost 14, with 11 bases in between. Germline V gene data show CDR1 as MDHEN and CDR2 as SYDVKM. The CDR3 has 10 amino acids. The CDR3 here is CASSSTRQTF. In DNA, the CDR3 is TGTGCCAGCAGTTCAACGCGCCAAACCTTC.

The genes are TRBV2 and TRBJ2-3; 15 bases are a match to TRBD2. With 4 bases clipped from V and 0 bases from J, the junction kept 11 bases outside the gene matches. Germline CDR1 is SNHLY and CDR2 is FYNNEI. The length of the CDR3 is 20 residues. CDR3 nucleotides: TGTGCCAGCAGTGTCAGAGGGACTAGCGGGGGGTTGACTAGCACAGATACGCAGTATTTT. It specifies CASSVRGTSGGLTSTDTQYF.

The CDR3 sequence is CASSQSGHGGETQYF. CDR3 sequence (DNA): TGTGCCAGCAGCCAATCGGGACACGGCGGGGAGACCCAGTACTTC. The rearrangement links TRBV6-5 to TRBJ2-5, with a weak D call TRBD1 (6 bases). In germline, CDR1 is MNHEY, CDR2 SVGAGI. The V end lost 6 bases, the J end lost 5 bases, and 19 bases lay between the germline ends. The CDR3 sequence is 15 residues long.

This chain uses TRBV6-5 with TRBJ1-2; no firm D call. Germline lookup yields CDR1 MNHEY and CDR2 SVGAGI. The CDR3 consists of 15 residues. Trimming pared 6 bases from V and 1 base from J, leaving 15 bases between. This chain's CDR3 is CASSPLEVINYGYTF. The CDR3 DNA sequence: TGTGCCAGCAGCCCCCTCGAGGTGATTAACTATGGCTACACCTTC.

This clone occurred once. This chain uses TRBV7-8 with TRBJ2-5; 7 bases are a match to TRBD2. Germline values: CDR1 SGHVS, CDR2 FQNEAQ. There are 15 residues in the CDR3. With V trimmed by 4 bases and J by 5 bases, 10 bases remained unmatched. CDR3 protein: CASSSYGTNGETQYF. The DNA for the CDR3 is TGTGCCAGCAGCTCGTACGGGACTAACGGGGAGACCCAGTACTTC.

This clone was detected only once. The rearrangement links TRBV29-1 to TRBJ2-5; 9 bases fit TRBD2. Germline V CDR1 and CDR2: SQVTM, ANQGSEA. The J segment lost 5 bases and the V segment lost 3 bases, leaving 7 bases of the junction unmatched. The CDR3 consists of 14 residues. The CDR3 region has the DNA TGCAGCGTTGAGGGCGGGGGGGCCGCGGAGACCCAGTACTTC. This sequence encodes CSVEGGGAAETQYF.

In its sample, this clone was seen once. DNA for the CDR3: TGCGCCAGCACCCAAGACAGGGGAGGGGATCAGCCCCAGCATTTT. Amino acid sequence: CASTQDRGGDQPQHF. The V call is TRBV10-2, the J call TRBJ1-5; 8 bases align to TRBD1. V lost 7 bases and J lost 5; bases outside the gene matches: 10. The CDR3 extends over 15 amino acids. Germline V gene sequence: CDR1 WSHSY, CDR2 SAAADI.

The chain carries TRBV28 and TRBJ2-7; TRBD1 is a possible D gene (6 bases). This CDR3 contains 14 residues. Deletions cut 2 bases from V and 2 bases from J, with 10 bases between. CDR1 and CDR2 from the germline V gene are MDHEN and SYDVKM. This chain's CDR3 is CASSLDRFPYEQYF. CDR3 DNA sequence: TGTGCCAGCAGTTTAGACAGGTTCCCCTACGAGCAGTACTTC.

Here the CDR3 reads CASSRVGGGTEAFF. CDR3 DNA: TGTGCCAGTAGTAGGGTCGGGGGTGGCACTGAAGCTTTCTTT. The V gene is TRBV19, the J gene TRBJ1-1, with a possible D match to TRBD1 (5 bases). The CDR3 has 14 residues. CDR1 is LNHDA and CDR2 is SQIVND in the germline V gene (reference sequence). Trimming stripped 4 bases from V and 4 bases from J, with 13 bases between.

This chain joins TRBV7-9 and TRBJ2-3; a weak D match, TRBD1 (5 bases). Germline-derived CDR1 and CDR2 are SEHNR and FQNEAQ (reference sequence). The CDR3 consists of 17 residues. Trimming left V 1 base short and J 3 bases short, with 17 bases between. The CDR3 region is CASSLVQGAFGTDTQYF. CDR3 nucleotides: TGTGCCAGCAGCTTAGTTCAGGGTGCTTTTGGAACAGATACGCAGTATTTT.

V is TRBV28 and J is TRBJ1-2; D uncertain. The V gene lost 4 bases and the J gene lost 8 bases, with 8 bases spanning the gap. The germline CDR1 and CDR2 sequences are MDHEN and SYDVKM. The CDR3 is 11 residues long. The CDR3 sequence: CASSWAGGYTF. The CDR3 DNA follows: TGTGCCAGCAGTTGGGCTGGGGGCTACACCTTC.

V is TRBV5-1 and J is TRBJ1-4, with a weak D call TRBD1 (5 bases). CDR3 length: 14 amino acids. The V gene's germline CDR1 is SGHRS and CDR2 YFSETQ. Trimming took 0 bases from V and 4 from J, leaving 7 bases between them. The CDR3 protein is CASSLGQNNEKLFF. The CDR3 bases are TGCGCCAGCAGCTTGGGACAGAATAATGAAAAACTGTTTTTT.

The CDR3 DNA is TGTGCCAGCAGCTTAGGACAGGGGGTTTCCTACGAGCAGTACTTC. This sequence encodes CASSLGQGVSYEQYF. J is TRBJ2-7 and V is TRBV5-4; TRBD1 matches at 10 bases. CDR1 and CDR2 from the germline V gene are SGHNT and YYREEE (reference sequence). After removal of 2 bases from V and 1 base from J, the junction contained 3 bases not matched to a gene. CDR3 size: 15 residues.

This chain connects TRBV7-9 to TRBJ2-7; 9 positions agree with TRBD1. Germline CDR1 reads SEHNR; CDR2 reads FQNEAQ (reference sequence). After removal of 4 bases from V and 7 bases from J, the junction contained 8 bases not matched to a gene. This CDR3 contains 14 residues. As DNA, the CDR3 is TGTGCCAGCAGCTCAGGGACAGGGACGGGGGAGCAGTACTTC. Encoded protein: CASSSGTGTGEQYF.

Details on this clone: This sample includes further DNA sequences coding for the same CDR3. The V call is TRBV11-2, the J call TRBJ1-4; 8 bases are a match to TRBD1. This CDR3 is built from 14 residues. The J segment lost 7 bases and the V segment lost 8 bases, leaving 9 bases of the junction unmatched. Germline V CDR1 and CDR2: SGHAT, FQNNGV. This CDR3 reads CASSRGQGGEKLFF. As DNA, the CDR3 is TGTGCCAGCTCTCGTGGACAGGGAGGTGAAAAACTGTTTTTT.

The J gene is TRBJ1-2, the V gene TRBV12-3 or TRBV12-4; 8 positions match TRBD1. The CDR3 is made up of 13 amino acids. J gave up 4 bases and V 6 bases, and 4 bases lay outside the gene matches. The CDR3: CASSETGVYGYTF. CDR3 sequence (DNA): TGTGCCAGCAGCGAGACAGGGGTCTATGGCTACACCTTC.

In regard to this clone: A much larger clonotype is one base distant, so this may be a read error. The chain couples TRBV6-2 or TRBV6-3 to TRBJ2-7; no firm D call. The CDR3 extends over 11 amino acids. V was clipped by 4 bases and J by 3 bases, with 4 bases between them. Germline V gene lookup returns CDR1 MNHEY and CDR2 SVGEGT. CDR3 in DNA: TGTGCCAGCAGTTCCATCTACGAGCAGTACTTC. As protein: CASSSIYEQYF.

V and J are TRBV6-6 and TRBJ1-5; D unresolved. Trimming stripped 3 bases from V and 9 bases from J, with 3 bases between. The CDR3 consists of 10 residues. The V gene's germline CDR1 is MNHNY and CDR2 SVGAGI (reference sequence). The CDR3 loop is CASSYRPQHF. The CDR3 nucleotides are TGTGCCAGCAGTTATCGGCCCCAGCATTTT.

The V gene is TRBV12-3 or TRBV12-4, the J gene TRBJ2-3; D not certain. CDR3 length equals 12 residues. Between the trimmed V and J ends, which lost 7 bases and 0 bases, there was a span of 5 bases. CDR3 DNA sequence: TGTGCCAGCACCACAAGCACAGATACGCAGTATTTT. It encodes CASTTSTDTQYF.